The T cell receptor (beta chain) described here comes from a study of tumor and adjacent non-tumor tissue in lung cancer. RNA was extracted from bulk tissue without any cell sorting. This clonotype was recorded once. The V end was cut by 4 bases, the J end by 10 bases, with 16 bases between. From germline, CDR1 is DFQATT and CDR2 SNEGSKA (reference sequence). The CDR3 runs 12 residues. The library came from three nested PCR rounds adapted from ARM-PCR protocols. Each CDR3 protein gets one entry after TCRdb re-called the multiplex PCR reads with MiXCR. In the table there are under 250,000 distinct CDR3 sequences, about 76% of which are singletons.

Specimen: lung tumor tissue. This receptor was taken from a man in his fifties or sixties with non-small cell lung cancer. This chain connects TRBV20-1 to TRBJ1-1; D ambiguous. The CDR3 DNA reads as TGCAGTGCTAACAGAGGATATAGTGTAGCTTTCTTT. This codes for CSANRGYSVAFF.